This TCR beta chain was captured in a study of blood T cell repertoires in COVID-19. Overall study context: The origin of the acute and convalescent COVID-19 samples was the United States, Italy and Spain. Sample material is recorded as cDNA or gDNA derived from T cells, B-cell-depleted T cells, or PBMCs.

The CDR3 sequence is 15 residues long. Germline V gene data show CDR1 as SEHNR and CDR2 as FQNEAQ (reference sequence). V shed 4 bases and J shed 5 bases, with 17 bases lying between them. Per the study methods: Nucleated cell number was recorded as an estimate derived from reference gene primer amplification. TCRdb's copy holds only in-frame clones and misses some; the assay was immunoSEQ multiplex PCR. The V and J calls and clone size were taken over from that table, and D and trimming were inferred from the DNA. The sample has 97,000 or so clones; more than 75% are singletons. This clone was found once.

Sequencing was done on a sample of peripheral blood. The gene calls are TRBV7-9 and TRBJ1-1, with D unresolved. This clonotype was sampled from a man aged 50 to 60 with active or convalescent COVID-19. The CDR3 sequence is CASSSNEVRRTEAFF. CDR3 sequence (DNA): TGTGCCAGCAGCTCCAACGAAGTCCGGCGGACTGAAGCTTTCTTT.